Sequencing of this T cell receptor beta chain was carried out in a study of control samples from healthy donors and cancer patients. This CDR3 contains 15 residues. Germline-derived CDR1 and CDR2 are LNHDA and SQIVND (reference sequence). V was trimmed by 2 bases and J by 3 bases, leaving 11 bases between them. The assay was immunoSEQ multiplex PCR, and TCRdb's table has in-frame clones only and misses some. This sample has around 120,000 clones, with approximately 94% found just once. Sequenced sample: PBMCs. This clonotype originated in a man aged 50 to 60 with head and neck cancer. This chain uses TRBV19 with TRBJ1-5; D is uncertain. The CDR3 here is CASSIRGTFNQPQHF. Here the CDR3 DNA reads TGTGCCAGTAGTATAAGAGGAACCTTCAATCAGCCCCAGCATTTT. The whole variable domain, remainder taken from reference TRBV19 and TRBJ1-5, is DGGITQSPKYLFRKEGQNVTLSCEQNLNHDAMYWYRQDPGQGLRLIYYSQIVNDFQKGDIAEGYSVSREKKESFPLTVTSAQKNPTAFYLCASSIRGTFNQPQHFGDGTRLSIL.